The entry below describes one TCR beta chain. This clone has only a few counts. Its antigen is unknown. Per-base qualities were not stored, and no clone one base away is much larger. Other DNA sequences in this specimen translate into the identical CDR3. The sample belongs to a study of shared clonotypes between healthy human individuals (dated by TCRdb to about 2020). Study-level background: The cohort included a few men and two women between 18 and 49 years of age. Between about 0.85 and 10 billion PBMCs per donor were obtained by leukapheresis. To estimate repertoire size and how much clonotype sharing occurs between individuals, the study deeply sequenced the blood TCR repertoires of five healthy adults. Per donor, three plates each were used for CD4 naive and CD4 memory, two for CD8 naive, and one for CD8 memory. To increase sequencing depth and limit assay-specific biases, different laboratories used diverse techniques to prepare libraries and sequence TCR repertoires.

What the work shows at the level of the full study, not this receptor alone: Larger estimated clonotype richness was generally found for naive subsets than for memory subsets. Incomplete sequencing was indicated by rarefaction of sorted-subset datasets, despite the large sequencing depth. Pairwise subsampling indicated that sequencing depth was expected to affect the degree of clonotype sharing among donors. The small number of donors limited the genetic and exposure-history diversity represented. Compared with non-shared clonotypes, clonotypes shared by all four sorted-subset donors had higher generation probabilities. Sampling was limited to blood, and TCR repertoires in tissue likely differ from TCR repertoires in blood. Sharing across several donors was observed for approximately 5% of naive CD4, 3% to 4% of naive CD8, over 2% of memory CD4, and about 0.38% of memory CD8 clonotypes.

The germline V end is reduced by 4 bases and the J end by 3 bases; junction bases left unmatched: 7. Inclusive of the bounding cysteine and phenylalanine, the CDR3 is 15 residues long. Left in the record is the CDR3 DNA by itself, 45 bases read in frame from the first base. CDR1 SGHRS and CDR2 YFSETQ are derived from the germline V gene. Healthy HIV-negative adults with no recently reported acute infections or vaccinations were included as donors. Every donor was a Caucasian adult residing in Nashville, Tennessee, USA. Magnetic negative selection was used to enrich CD4+ T cells, after which naive cells were positively selected on CD45RA and the negative fraction became the memory subset. Blood was obtained by leukapheresis, after which PBMCs were separated by Ficoll-Histopaque density gradient centrifugation and cryopreserved in liquid nitrogen vapor phase. Purity and quantity of every magnetically sorted T cell population were checked by analytical flow cytometry. Genomic DNA was isolated from every sorted fraction and measured by UV absorbance on a Nanodrop 2000c.

TCR CDR3 regions were amplified from genomic DNA by multiplex PCR using the deep immunoSEQ assay. Extracted genomic DNA from each cell subset was distributed evenly across all wells of several immunoSEQ 96-well plates, and each plate was treated as a replicate. For sorted subsets, roughly 0.2 ug genomic DNA, equal to about 30,000 T cell genomes, was loaded into each replicate PCR. Purified libraries were quantified with a Qubit 3.0 fluorometer, sized on a Bioanalyzer 2100, and re-quantified with the KAPA Library Quantification kit. Every immunoSEQ 96-well plate was sequenced on a dedicated single-read 150-cycle Illumina NextSeq 550 flow cell. As for the original processing: Because the immunoSEQ output held only junctional sequences and lacked quality scores, the filtering could not match the filtering applied to full-length reads. To assign V/J genes and CDR3, sequences were annotated using PyIR, a Python wrapper for IgBLAST v1.9, with IMGT germline references. Reads with weak V/J assignments (E-value above 1e-6), missing CDR3, stop codons, out-of-frame junctions, or ambiguous translated residues were removed. V3J clonotypes were defined as sequences sharing the same inferred V gene, J gene, and CDR3 amino acid sequence. The percentage overlap between two repertoires was calculated by dividing the number of shared unique clonotypes by the size of the smaller repertoire. RTK rarefaction, the Chao1 estimator, and Recon v2.1 estimates of unobserved clonotypes were used to assess repertoire richness. Generation probabilities were computed with OLGA for all TCRbeta clonotypes obtained by the gDNA method from several donors. The source is immuneACCESS, and TCRdb retained only in-frame sequences with V and J called. Part of the clones is not carried over; for the studies checked, unresolved V genes explain less than half of this, and the remainder is unexplained. The DNA gave D and trimming, while V, J and clone size come from that table. The sample yields approximately 720,000 clones; 72% were counted once. The ten top clones hold approximately 2% of the sample.

This TCR came from a woman younger than 45 in good health. The receptor chain draws on TRBV5-1 and TRBJ1-5; TRBD1 lines up with 7 middle nucleotides. What was sequenced was memory CD4+ T cells sorted from blood. The sample's cell subset or site label, decoded: CD45RA-negative fraction. At the DNA level, the sequence is TGCGCCAGCAGCCTGGGTGACAGGGACAATCAGCCCCAGCATTTT. This sequence encodes CASSLGDRDNQPQHF.